These T cell receptor beta chains were read from a single sample in a study of T cells in localized non-small cell lung cancer. Sequencing was performed with immunoSEQ multiplex PCR; in TCRdb, only in-frame clones are kept and a portion is missing. Among about 92,000 clones listed, under 95% were seen once. The sequencing here drew on PBMCs, taken before any cancer treatment. The receptors stem from a woman aged 35-75 years with stage II squamous cell lung carcinoma. Both conserved end residues are part of each CDR3. The order of the fields is J gene, V gene, clone size, CDR3 protein. The listing skips clone size in some rows; elsewhere it reads once, few, many or a size class.

J: TRBJ1-4
V: TRBV7-8
size: -
CDR3: CASSPHRVSTNEKLFF

J: TRBJ2-1
V: TRBV5-1
size: -
CDR3: CASSLVGTGYNEQFF

J: TRBJ2-7
V: TRBV7-8
size: -
CDR3: CASSQPGYEQYF

J: TRBJ1-2
V: TRBV2
size: few
CDR3: CASSAEVNYGYTF

J: TRBJ2-3
V: TRBV15
size: -
CDR3: CATSREYTDTQYF

J: TRBJ1-3
V: TRBV6-1
size: -
CDR3: CASSVSVAHSGNTIYF

J: TRBJ2-1
V: TRBV10-1
size: -
CDR3: CASSEGLALNEQFF

J: TRBJ2-6
V: TRBV5-1
size: -
CDR3: CASSTSRGLASGANVLTF

J: TRBJ2-7
V: TRBV6-5
size: -
CDR3: CASRLPGGSYEQYF

J: TRBJ2-3
V: TRBV19
size: -
CDR3: CASSIGSSGGLDTQYF

J: TRBJ1-1
V: TRBV19
size: -
CDR3: CASSIVSSRPNTEAFF

J: TRBJ1-5
V: TRBV7-2
size: -
CDR3: CASSLSDQGQPQHF

J: TRBJ1-5
V: TRBV7-9
size: -
CDR3: CASTEDRTGDQPQHF

J: TRBJ1-1
V: TRBV7-2
size: -
CDR3: CASSRGTKAEAFF

J: TRBJ1-4
V: TRBV6-1
size: -
CDR3: CASSDISGANEKLFF

J: TRBJ1-1
V: TRBV7-2
size: -
CDR3: CASSSAGTENTEAFF

J: TRBJ1-5
V: TRBV19
size: -
CDR3: CASSSYGTDQPQHF

J: TRBJ2-2
V: TRBV5-5
size: -
CDR3: CASSLMIAGTGELFF

J: TRBJ2-3
V: TRBV7-2
size: -
CDR3: CASRLAGRDTDTQYF

J: TRBJ2-5
V: TRBV10-3
size: -
CDR3: CAISGQGVETQYF

J: TRBJ1-5
V: TRBV2
size: -
CDR3: CASSEGTGGGQPQHF

J: TRBJ2-2
V: TRBV2
size: -
CDR3: CASTRGPGELFF

J: TRBJ1-2
V: TRBV27
size: once
CDR3: CARDRPLGYTF

J: TRBJ1-3
V: TRBV18
size: -
CDR3: CASSTGQGSNTIYF

J: TRBJ1-1
V: TRBV5-1
size: -
CDR3: CASSLEVSLEAFF

J: TRBJ2-2
V: TRBV18
size: -
CDR3: CASSPGIRNTGELFF

J: TRBJ1-1
V: TRBV5-1
size: -
CDR3: CASSYDRDTLNTEAFF

J: TRBJ2-2
V: TRBV4-1
size: -
CDR3: CASSQRTSGNTGELFF

J: TRBJ1-2
V: TRBV29-1
size: -
CDR3: CSVVGQGNGYTF

J: TRBJ2-7
V: TRBV6-1
size: -
CDR3: CASSEGGGEQYF

J: TRBJ2-6
V: TRBV19
size: -
CDR3: CASSLLVAGANVLTF

J: TRBJ1-5
V: TRBV28
size: -
CDR3: CASALPGIHSNQPQHF

J: TRBJ1-2
V: TRBV6-1
size: -
CDR3: CASSVQGNGYTF

J: TRBJ2-5
V: TRBV5-6
size: -
CDR3: CASSWRTGIVETQYF

J: TRBJ2-1
V: TRBV29-1
size: -
CDR3: CSVGRSSGSYNEQFF

J: TRBJ1-2
V: TRBV30
size: -
CDR3: CAWSPGADNYGYTF

J: TRBJ2-7
V: TRBV29-1
size: -
CDR3: CSVEDFSSGSGEQYF

J: TRBJ1-1
V: TRBV5-1
size: -
CDR3: CASSWRQTDTEAFF

J: TRBJ1-3
V: TRBV11-2
size: -
CDR3: CASSPDNGNTIYF

J: TRBJ1-1
V: TRBV10-1
size: -
CDR3: CASSETPVLAEAFF

J: TRBJ2-6
V: TRBV9
size: -
CDR3: CASSGGGYGANVLTF

J: TRBJ1-2
V: TRBV6-4
size: -
CDR3: CASRSRGQEDWAYTF

J: TRBJ2-7
V: TRBV18
size: -
CDR3: CASSPMIGQGYEQYF

J: TRBJ1-4
V: TRBV6-5
size: -
CDR3: CASRKDATNEKLFF

J: TRBJ1-3
V: TRBV15
size: -
CDR3: CATSRGTAVGNTIYF

J: TRBJ2-3
V: TRBV6-1
size: -
CDR3: CASSGRGLGDTQYF

J: TRBJ2-5
V: TRBV5-6
size: once
CDR3: CASSLAAGTLQETQYF

J: TRBJ1-1
V: TRBV6-5
size: -
CDR3: CASSYRTGTEAFF

J: TRBJ1-1
V: TRBV11-2
size: -
CDR3: CASSSYRQGMGAFF

J: TRBJ2-2
V: TRBV5-8
size: -
CDR3: CASSPQGDAGELFF

J: TRBJ1-4
V: TRBV19
size: -
CDR3: CASSIGSSKNEKLFF

J: TRBJ2-2
V: TRBV18
size: -
CDR3: CASSRRNTGELFF